The 14 T cell receptor beta chains below were found in one sample sequenced in a study of Ad26.COV2.S vaccination and SARS-CoV-2 variants. Data came from immunoSEQ multiplex PCR; TCRdb stores just in-frame clones and leaves some out. The data hold 350,000 to 450,000 clones, with 70% to 90% observed a single time. Treatment defined: roughly 20 received Ad26.COV2.S at low or high dose, single or two shots; about 5 received placebo; per-sample allocation not given. Day 63 after the first injection of vaccine or placebo was the sampling time. This material consisted of peripheral blood, taken in a trial of Ad26.COV2.S vaccine versus placebo. These receptors were taken from a person between 18 and 65 years old who received the Ad26.COV2.S COVID-19 vaccine or a placebo.

The chain combines TRBV10-3 with TRBJ1-1, with 7 bases matching TRBD1. Germline V CDR1 and CDR2: ENHRY, SYGVKD. V lost 3 bases, J lost 11 bases, and 12 bases stayed unmatched. This CDR3 spans 14 amino acids. CDR3 protein: CAISDSPQTGPAFF. CDR3 bases: TGTGCCATCAGTGATTCCCCTCAGACAGGGCCGGCTTTCTTT.

This rearrangement joins TRBV6-6 to TRBJ1-1; perhaps TRBD1 as D (5 bases). The CDR3 sequence is 14 residues long. CDR1 is MNHNY, CDR2 SVGAGI, per germline (reference sequence). Trimming removed 4 bases at V and 4 bases at J, with 13 bases between. The CDR3 is CASSSEFQGTEAFF. CDR3 bases: TGTGCCAGCAGTTCTGAATTTCAGGGCACTGAAGCTTTCTTT.

In DNA form, the CDR3 reads TGTGCCAGCAGCCACGGGACAGGGTCCCTCGGGCAGTTCTTC. Its protein product is CASSHGTGSLGQFF. The genes are TRBV27 and TRBJ2-1, with 9 positions matching TRBD1. Losses at the gene ends were 6 bases for V and 12 bases for J; bases not matched to a gene: 12. The length of the CDR3 is 14 residues. CDR1 is MNHEY, CDR2 SMNVEV, per germline (reference sequence).

The rearrangement joins TRBV5-1 to TRBJ1-2; possibly TRBD1 for D (5 bases). CDR3 size: 13 residues. CDR1 is SGHRS and CDR2 is YFSETQ in the germline V gene. Trimming took 4 bases from V and 0 from J, leaving 7 bases between them. The CDR3: CASSAGSNYGYTF. CDR3 nucleotides: TGCGCCAGCAGCGCAGGGTCTAACTATGGCTACACCTTC.

The chain uses TRBV6-5 and TRBJ2-5; 9 positions match TRBD2. Germline trimming cut 5 bases from V and 4 bases from J; bases unmatched to any gene: 8. The CDR3 runs to 15 residues. Germline CDR1 is MNHEY and CDR2 is SVGAGI. As DNA, the CDR3 is TGTGCCAGCAGTCCCCTCGCGGGGGGGGCAGAGACCCAGTACTTC. This codes for CASSPLAGGAETQYF.

The chain joins TRBV10-3 to TRBJ1-2; D unresolved. V lost 7 bases, J lost 4 bases, and 19 bases lay in between. The CDR3 totals 15 residues. CDR1 and CDR2 (germline): ENHRY, SYGVKD. CDR3 loop: CAITGDTALLYGYTF. For the CDR3, the DNA is TGTGCCATCACCGGGGATACTGCGCTTCTCTATGGCTACACCTTC.

The V gene is TRBV18, the J gene TRBJ2-2; D not certain. The germline CDR1 and CDR2 sequences are KGHSH and LQKENI. CDR3 size: 13 residues. With 0 bases removed from V and 7 bases from J, the gap between germline ends came to 6 bases. DNA of the CDR3: TGTGCCAGCTCACCACCGTGGGACGGGGAGCTGTTTTTT. Encoded protein: CASSPPWDGELFF.

This rearrangement joins TRBV13 to TRBJ2-5; 11 bases agree with TRBD2. The CDR3 spans 16 residues. J lost 4 bases, V lost 5 bases, and 9 bases had no gene match. Germline V gene lookup returns CDR1 PRHDT and CDR2 FYEKMQ (reference sequence). Written as DNA, the CDR3 is TGTGCCAGCAGCCGAGAGCTAGCGGGGGGCCGAGAGACCCAGTACTTC. Translated, it gives CASSRELAGGRETQYF.

For the CDR3, the DNA is TGTGCCAGCAGCCCCATGACAGGACCTCGGAACACTGAAGCTTTCTTT. Translated, it gives CASSPMTGPRNTEAFF. This chain joins TRBV7-9 and TRBJ1-1, with D maybe TRBD1 (6 bases). V was clipped by 5 bases and J by 1 base, with 17 bases between them. Germline V gene lookup returns CDR1 SEHNR and CDR2 FQNEAQ (reference sequence). The CDR3 length is 16 residues.

The gene calls are TRBV9 and TRBJ2-5; D is uncertain. CDR1 is SGDLS, CDR2 YYNGEE, per germline. Trimming pared 4 bases from V and 2 bases from J, leaving 6 bases between. This CDR3 has 12 residues. The CDR3 DNA follows: TGTGCCAGCAGCTCCGGACAAGAGACCCAGTACTTC. Its translation is CASSSGQETQYF. The entire variable domain, with the rest obtained from reference TRBV9 and TRBJ2-5, is as follows: DSGVTQTPKHLITATGQRVTLRCSPRSGDLSVYWYQQSLDQGLQFLIQYYNGEERAKGNILERFSAQQFPDLHSELNLSSLELGDSALYFCASSSGQETQYFGPGTRLLVL.

This clone appeared a few times. The gene calls are TRBV5-1 and TRBJ1-3, with D perhaps TRBD1 (6 bases). Germline CDR1 and CDR2: SGHRS and YFSETQ. Trimming removed 4 bases at V and 0 bases at J, with 29 bases between. CDR3 length equals 21 residues. The CDR3 DNA is TGCGCCAGCAGCCCCCAGAGCGTTTGGGGGCCTCGACAGAACTCTGGAAACACCATATATTTT. It specifies CASSPQSVWGPRQNSGNTIYF.

The chain is built from TRBV29-1 and TRBJ2-7; 9 positions match TRBD1. This CDR3 is built from 15 residues. Trimming cost V 5 bases and J 0 bases; bases outside gene matches: 8. CDR1 is SQVTM, CDR2 ANQGSEA, per germline. The CDR3 sequence: CSVLDRGSLSYEQYF. DNA for the CDR3: TGCAGCGTTTTAGACAGGGGGAGCCTCTCCTACGAGCAGTACTTC.

V is TRBV6-6 and J is TRBJ2-3; TRBD1 aligns across 7 bases. CDR1 is MNHNY and CDR2 is SVGAGI in the germline V gene (reference sequence). This CDR3 region has 14 residues. Germline trimming cut 8 bases from V and 3 bases from J; bases unmatched to any gene: 8. DNA of the CDR3: TGTGCCAGCTCCCGGCAGGGGGTGACAGATACGCAGTATTTT. The encoded protein is CASSRQGVTDTQYF.

A few counts support this clone. Since a much larger clone is just one base distant, this may be a read error. The CDR3 loop reads CASSEDMNTEAFF. The CDR3 DNA is TGTGCCAGCTCAGAGGACATGAACACTGAAGCTTTCTTT. The rearrangement joins TRBV18 to TRBJ1-1; maybe TRBD1 (5 bases). Trimming shortened V by 5 bases and J by 0 bases, and 7 bases separated the two germline ends. The CDR3 spans 13 residues. The germline V gene encodes CDR1 KGHSH and CDR2 LQKENI. Using reference TRBV18 and TRBJ1-1 for the parts outside the CDR3, the full variable domain is NAGVMQNPRHLVRRRGQEARLRCSPMKGHSHVYWYRQLPEEGLKFMVYLQKENIIDESGMPKERFSAEFPKEGPSILRIQQVVRGDSAAYFCASSEDMNTEAFFGQGTRLTVV.